The clone carrying this T cell receptor beta chain was seen a single time. This specimen belongs to a study of blood T cell repertoires in COVID-19. Study background: Acute and convalescent COVID-19 samples came from the United States, Italy and Spain.

This CDR3 is 15 amino acids long. Clones were sequenced by immunoSEQ multiplex PCR, and TCRdb holds only the in-frame ones, with some missing. Here the sample spans over 250,000 clones, about 89% being singletons. The specimen sequenced was peripheral blood. The receptor was isolated from a woman aged 55-69 years with acute or convalescent COVID-19. The rearrangement joins TRBV12-1 to TRBJ2-5; TRBD2 reflects the table's D call only, with no check against the DNA. TRBV12-1 is described as a pseudogene. CDR3 DNA: TGTGCCAGCAGCACTAGCGGGGGGCCGGGGGAGACCCAGTACTTC. Translating gives CASSTSGGPGETQYF.